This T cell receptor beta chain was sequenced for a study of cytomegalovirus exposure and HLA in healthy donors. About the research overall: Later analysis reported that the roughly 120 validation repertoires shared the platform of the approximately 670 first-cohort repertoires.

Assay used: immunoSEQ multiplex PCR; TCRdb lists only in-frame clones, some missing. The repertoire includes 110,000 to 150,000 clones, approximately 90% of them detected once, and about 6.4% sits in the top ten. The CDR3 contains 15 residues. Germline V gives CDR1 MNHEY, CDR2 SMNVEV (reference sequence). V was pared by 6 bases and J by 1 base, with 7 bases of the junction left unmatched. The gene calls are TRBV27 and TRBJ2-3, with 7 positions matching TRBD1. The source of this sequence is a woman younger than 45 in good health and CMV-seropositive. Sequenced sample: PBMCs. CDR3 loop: CASSPHQGGTDTQYF. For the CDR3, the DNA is TGTGCCAGCAGCCCGCATCAGGGGGGCACAGATACGCAGTATTTT.